This record concerns one T cell receptor beta chain sequence. Its target is unknown. This CDR3 has 12 amino acids. The germline V gene encodes CDR1 MNHNS and CDR2 SASEGT. V was shortened by 2 bases and J by 4 bases, with 5 bases between the two germline ends. TCRdb independently ran MiXCR on the reads; one entry per CDR3 protein. Altogether under 500,000 distinct CDR3 sequences are present, about two fifths being singletons, with the ten largest covering just under 45%. The entry originates in a study of T cell repertoires in cytomegalovirus infection. Study overall: As its CMV epitopes, the study selected recently identified HLA-C-restricted and well-studied HLA-B-restricted targets. Indications of both CMV infection and matching HLA type were provided by public TCR beta signatures.

General study results and limits: In two of eight donors, the top clonotype was HLA-C-restricted CMV-specific.

This chain joins TRBV6-1 and TRBJ1-1; unclear D gene. The source material was cultured PBMCs, sampled from culture after CMV antigen stimulation. The source of this sequence is a human donor in good health (CMV status not recorded). Some clones in this sample may be carry-over from other donors' samples. The CDR3 DNA reads as TGTGCCAGCAGTGAATGGGGCACTGAAGCTTTCTTT. Translated, it gives CASSEWGTEAFF.